A selection of T cell receptor beta chains follows, all from one sample in a study of response to subunit inactivated influenza vaccine. Via MiXCR, TCRdb re-called the RT-PCR reads, giving one row per CDR3 protein. The table lists under 200,000 distinct CDR3 sequences, approximately 11% of them singletons, with 35% to 40% in the top ten. Sequenced material: CD8+ T cells sorted from PBMCs, taken less than 30 months after vaccination. These receptors came from a man aged 50 to 69 who received an inactivated influenza vaccine. Both conserved end residues are part of each CDR3. D genes are given only for firm matches. The size entry is marked missing in some rows and otherwise reads once, few, many or a size class.

13	TRBJ2-3	-	TRBV30	few	CAWSVLRADTQYF	TGTGCCTGGAGTGTACTGCGGGCAGATACGCAGTATTTT
14	TRBJ2-1	-	TRBV15	many	CATSSQELGGEQFF	TGTGCCACCAGCAGCCAAGAGTTAGGGGGTGAGCAGTTCTTC
14	TRBJ2-5	-	TRBV7-8	few	CASSLVDQGETQYF	TGTGCCAGCAGCTTAGTGGACCAGGGAGAGACCCAGTACTTC
15	TRBJ2-1	-	TRBV5-1	-	CASSLDYRSYNEQFF	TGCGCCAGCAGCTTGGACTACCGCTCCTACAATGAGCAGTTCTTC
15	TRBJ1-6	-	TRBV15	many	CATSRDNGYNSPLHF	TGTGCCACCAGCAGAGATAACGGCTATAATTCACCCCTCCACTTT
13	TRBJ2-7	TRBD1	TRBV29-1	few	CSVESGDSHEQYF	TGCAGCGTTGAATCAGGGGACAGCCACGAGCAGTACTTC
15	TRBJ1-6	-	TRBV9	-	CASSVGHLAGSPLHF	TGTGCCAGCAGCGTAGGGCACTTGGCCGGTTCACCCCTCCACTTT
16	TRBJ1-1	-	TRBV5-1	many	CASSLAGTPRSTEAFF	TGCGCCAGCAGCTTGGCCGGGACCCCGAGGAGCACTGAAGCTTTCTTT
15	TRBJ2-7	TRBD1	TRBV20-1	-	CSARDVDREEPEQYF	TGCAGTGCTAGAGATGTCGACAGGGAAGAGCCCGAGCAGTACTTC
17	TRBJ2-1	-	TRBV9	-	CASSAGTTGSTYNEQFF	TGTGCCAGCAGCGCCGGCACAACAGGGTCGACCTACAATGAGCAGTTCTTC